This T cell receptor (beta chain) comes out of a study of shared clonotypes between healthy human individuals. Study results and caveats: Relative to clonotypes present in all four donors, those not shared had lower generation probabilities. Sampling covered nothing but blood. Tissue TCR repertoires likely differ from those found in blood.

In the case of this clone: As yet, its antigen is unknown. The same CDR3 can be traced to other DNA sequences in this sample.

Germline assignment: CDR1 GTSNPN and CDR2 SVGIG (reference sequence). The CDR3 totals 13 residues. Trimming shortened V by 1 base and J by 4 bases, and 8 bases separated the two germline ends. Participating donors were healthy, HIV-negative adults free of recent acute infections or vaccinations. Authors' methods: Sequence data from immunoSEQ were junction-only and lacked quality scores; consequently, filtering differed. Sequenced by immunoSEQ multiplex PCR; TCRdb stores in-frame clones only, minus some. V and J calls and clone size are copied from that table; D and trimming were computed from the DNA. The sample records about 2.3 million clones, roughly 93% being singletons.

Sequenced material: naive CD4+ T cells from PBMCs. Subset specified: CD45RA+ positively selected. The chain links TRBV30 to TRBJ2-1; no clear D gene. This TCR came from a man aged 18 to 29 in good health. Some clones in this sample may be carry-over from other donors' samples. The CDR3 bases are TGTGCCTGGAGTGCTGGCCTGTACAATGAGCAGTTCTTC. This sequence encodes CAWSAGLYNEQFF. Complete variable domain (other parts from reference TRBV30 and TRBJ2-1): SQTIHQWPATLVQPVGSPLSLECTVEGTSNPNLYWYRQAAGRGLQLLFYSVGIGQISSEVPQNLSASRPQDRQFILSSKKLLLSDSGFYLCAWSAGLYNEQFFGPGTRLTVL.